This record looks at one T cell receptor (beta chain) sequence and its context. In the original processing: Nucleated cell number was recorded as an estimate derived from reference gene primer amplification. TCRdb's copy holds only in-frame clones and misses some; the assay was immunoSEQ multiplex PCR. Clone size and V and J calls were adopted from that table, with D and trimming inferred from the DNA. The sample consists of 250,000 or so clones, roughly 84% of them appearing once. Trimming took 8 bases from V and 4 from J, leaving 15 bases between them. CDR1 and CDR2 from the germline V gene are MNHEY and SVGAGI. This CDR3 region has 15 residues. This record belongs to a study of blood T cell repertoires in COVID-19. At the level of the study: Whether acute or convalescent, the COVID-19 samples came from the United States, Italy and Spain. Nucleic acid was either cDNA or gDNA, and it came from T cells, B-cell-depleted T cells, or PBMCs.

The genes are TRBV6-5 and TRBJ1-6; maybe TRBD1 (6 bases). This receptor was taken from a woman between 35 and 50 years old who had recovered from COVID-19. The material sequenced was peripheral blood. CDR3 protein: CASGDTTPYNSPLHF. CDR3 coding DNA: TGTGCCAGCGGGGACACTACCCCGTATAATTCACCCCTCCACTTT.